This TCR beta chain was sequenced for a study of pediatric ulcerative colitis. CDR3 size: 14 residues. The V end was cut by 3 bases, the J end by 2 bases, with 9 bases between. Looked up from germline, CDR1 is MNHEY and CDR2 is SMNVEV (reference sequence). No immunosuppressive drugs were given to ulcerative colitis patients before diagnostic colonoscopy. Sequencing depth was up to 500,000 reads per sample. TCRdb keeps only in-frame clones here, not all; method: immunoSEQ multiplex PCR. The sample includes tens of thousands of clones, around 80% of them seen just once. The chain recombines TRBV27 with TRBJ2-3; D unclear. The sample taken for sequencing was blood. The receptor was isolated from a boy aged 10-17 years with moderate ulcerative colitis. CDR3 protein: CASSFQILTDTQYF. The CDR3 DNA follows: TGTGCCAGCAGTTTCCAGATACTCACAGATACGCAGTATTTT.